A single sample is the source of the 15 T cell receptor beta chains below, sequenced in a study of cytomegalovirus exposure and HLA in healthy donors. Primers for the PCR totalled 60 Vbeta and 13 Jbeta. Sequencing used immunoSEQ multiplex PCR; TCRdb keeps in-frame clones, though not all of them. The profile covers over 95,000 clones, with about 80% appearing a single time and around 10% taken by the ten largest. Sequenced input: PBMCs. The source of these receptors is a woman aged 40-49 years in good health and CMV-seropositive.

The sample holds a few counts of this clone. The chain is built from TRBV7-2 and TRBJ1-5; D not certain. Germline lookup yields CDR1 SGHTA and CDR2 FQGNSA. The CDR3 has 15 residues. Between the trimmed V and J ends, which lost 1 base and 0 bases, there was a span of 7 bases. The CDR3 sequence: CASSLVAHSNQPQHF. The DNA of the CDR3 is TGTGCCAGCAGCTTAGTGGCCCATAGCAATCAGCCCCAGCATTTT.

The genes are TRBV27 and TRBJ2-3; 9 positions agree with TRBD2. This CDR3 contains 14 residues. Trimming cost V 6 bases and J 1 base; bases outside gene matches: 2. The germline V gene encodes CDR1 MNHEY and CDR2 SMNVEV (reference sequence). In nucleotides, the CDR3 is TGTGCCAGCAGGGGACTAGCCGGCACAGATACGCAGTATTTT. This translates into CASRGLAGTDTQYF.

The J gene is TRBJ2-5, the V gene TRBV7-9; 7 bases map to TRBD2. Losses at the gene ends were 1 base for V and 4 bases for J; bases not matched to a gene: 9. This CDR3 has 16 residues. The V gene's germline CDR1 is SEHNR and CDR2 FQNEAQ (reference sequence). CDR3 DNA: TGTGCCAGCAGCTTAGGAGCGGGGCTCGGCGGAGAGACCCAGTACTTC. Translating it yields CASSLGAGLGGETQYF.

The CDR3 bases are TGTGCCAGCAGCATCGACAGGCCAAACGCCTATGGCTACACCTTC. Protein: CASSIDRPNAYGYTF. The rearrangement uses TRBV7-8 and TRBJ1-2, with a weak D call TRBD1 (6 bases). V dropped 5 bases and J dropped 4 bases, with 17 bases sitting between them. This CDR3 comprises 15 residues. Germline CDR1 is SGHVS and CDR2 is FQNEAQ. The whole variable domain, filled in from reference TRBV7-8 and TRBJ1-2, reads GAGVSQSPRYKVAKRGQDVALRCDPISGHVSLFWYQQALGQGPEFLTYFQNEAQLDKSGLPSDRFFAERPEGSVSTLKIQRTQQEDSAVYLCASSIDRPNAYGYTFGSGTRLTVV.

This clone has a handful of counts. This sequence joins TRBV5-6 and TRBJ1-2, with 8 positions matching TRBD1. CDR1 is SGHDT, CDR2 YYEEEE, per germline. V was clipped by 5 bases and J by 4 bases; unmatched bases: 13. The CDR3 runs 16 residues. The chain's CDR3 is CASSYRDRSPLYGYTF. In nucleotides, the CDR3 is TGTGCCAGCAGTTACAGGGACAGGTCCCCTCTCTATGGCTACACCTTC.

The CDR3, as DNA: TGTGCCAGCATTCGGGACAGGGGGCGGACAATGAACACTGAAGCTTTCTTT. Translating it yields CASIRDRGRTMNTEAFF. The chain couples TRBV7-9 to TRBJ1-1, with 12 bases matching TRBD1. This CDR3 has 17 amino acids. Losses at the gene ends were 7 bases for V and 0 bases for J; bases not matched to a gene: 9. The germline V gene encodes CDR1 SEHNR and CDR2 FQNEAQ (reference sequence).

The rearrangement links TRBV12-5 to TRBJ1-1; D may be TRBD1 (5 bases). Germline V lookup: CDR1 LGHNT, CDR2 FRNRAP. V lost 1 base and J lost 4, with 7 bases in between. The CDR3 totals 13 residues. The CDR3 region is CASGLGGFTEAFF. The CDR3 DNA reads TGTGCTAGTGGTTTGGGGGGCTTCACTGAAGCTTTCTTT.

The V call is TRBV28, the J call TRBJ1-4; the match to TRBD1 covers 9 bases. V dropped 7 bases and J dropped 3; count of bases not matched to a gene: 6. Germline CDR1 reads MDHEN; CDR2 reads SYDVKM. CDR3 size: 15 residues. CDR3 region: CASTTGQGPNEKLFF. In DNA, the CDR3 is TGTGCCAGCACCACGGGACAGGGACCTAATGAAAAACTGTTTTTT.

About this clone itself: A junction boundary mismatches the germline segment, possibly from a read error. V and J are TRBV7-9 and TRBJ1-1, with no clear D. Germline V gene lookup returns CDR1 SEHNR and CDR2 FQNEAQ (reference sequence). CDR3 length equals 13 residues. For the CDR3, the DNA is TGTTCCAGCACCCAAGGGAGACACACTGAAGCTTTCTTT. Translating gives CSSTQGRHTEAFF.

This chain joins TRBV9 and TRBJ2-7; the match to TRBD1 covers 7 bases. Germline CDR1 is SGDLS and CDR2 is YYNGEE. The CDR3 has 16 residues. With 4 bases clipped from V and 3 bases from J, the junction kept 13 bases outside the gene matches. CDR3 region: CASSPTGQAPYYEQYF. CDR3 bases: TGTGCCAGCAGCCCGACCGGACAGGCTCCTTACTACGAGCAGTACTTC.

This rearrangement joins TRBV18 to TRBJ2-1; 7 bases match TRBD1. The CDR3 covers 18 residues. V gave up 3 bases and J gave up 1 base; unmatched junction bases: 12. CDR1 and CDR2 from the germline V gene are KGHSH and LQKENI. The CDR3 nucleotides read TGTGCCAGCTCACCCAATAGGGGGACAGCCAATTCCTACAATGAGCAGTTCTTC. Its protein is CASSPNRGTANSYNEQFF. Full variable domain (missing parts from reference TRBV18 and TRBJ2-1): NAGVMQNPRHLVRRRGQEARLRCSPMKGHSHVYWYRQLPEEGLKFMVYLQKENIIDESGMPKERFSAEFPKEGPSILRIQQVVRGDSAAYFCASSPNRGTANSYNEQFFGPGTRLTVL.

The rearrangement uses TRBV2 and TRBJ1-4, with a weak D call TRBD1 (6 bases). The germline gives CDR1 SNHLY, CDR2 FYNNEI. The CDR3 totals 15 residues. The V gene lost 2 bases and the J gene lost 10 bases, with 17 bases spanning the gap. CDR3 coding DNA: TGTGCCAGCAGTGAACGATGGACAGTTTTTGGAAAACTGTTTTTT. As protein: CASSERWTVFGKLFF.

The chain employs TRBV4-1 and TRBJ2-2, with a weak D call TRBD2 (6 bases). The CDR3 sequence is 15 residues long. CDR1 and CDR2 from the germline V gene are MGHRA and YSYEKL. Trimming stripped 3 bases from V and 0 bases from J, with 8 bases between. DNA of the CDR3: TGCGCCAGCAGCCAGACGGGGGCGAACACCGGGGAGCTGTTTTTT. As protein: CASSQTGANTGELFF.

The rearrangement links TRBV10-2 to TRBJ2-3; maybe TRBD1 (5 bases). The CDR3 is made up of 15 amino acids. Trimming pared 4 bases from V and 3 bases from J, leaving 14 bases between. Germline lookup yields CDR1 WSHSY and CDR2 SAAADI. DNA of the CDR3: TGCGCCAGCAGTGGGTTTGGGGCGAGTACAGATACGCAGTATTTT. It translates to CASSGFGASTDTQYF.

The chain is built from TRBV6-1 and TRBJ2-3, with 9 bases lining up with TRBD1. This CDR3 spans 17 amino acids. CDR1 and CDR2 (germline): MNHNS, SASEGT. The ends lost 0 bases at V and 4 bases at J; junction bases unmatched: 8. The CDR3 is CASSEALMDRGPDTQYF. CDR3 DNA sequence: TGTGCCAGCAGTGAAGCGCTTATGGACAGGGGTCCAGATACGCAGTATTTT.